The rows below give T cell receptor beta chains drawn from one sample of a study of blood T cell repertoires in COVID-19. TCRdb's table, derived via immunoSEQ multiplex PCR, lists solely in-frame clones and lacks some. The top ten clones hold less than 2.5% of a sample with 55,000 to 80,000 clones, approximately 89% of them seen once. The sequencing input was peripheral blood. These receptors all stem from a human donor in a cohort sampled during active COVID-19. Each CDR3 is given with its conserved first and last residue. A D gene is named only where the DNA matches it firmly. The size field is filled for only some rows; it gives once, few, many or a size class.

TRBD1	TRBV20-1	once	TRBJ2-7	CSASRTGDEQYF	TGCAGTGCTAGTAGGACAGGGGACGAGCAGTACTTC
TRBD1	TRBV28	-	TRBJ1-2	CASSFIAPGQGAGYTF	TGTGCCAGCAGTTTCATCGCACCGGGACAGGGGGCCGGCTACACCTTC
-	TRBV11-2	-	TRBJ1-3	CASSTKLLSGNTIYF	TGTGCCAGCAGCACCAAACTACTCTCTGGAAACACCATATATTTT
TRBD1	TRBV5-4	-	TRBJ2-7	CASSSRGQGPSYEQYF	TGTGCCAGCAGCTCACGAGGACAGGGGCCCTCCTACGAGCAGTACTTC
-	TRBV29-1	-	TRBJ2-7	CSVLSYEQYF	TGCAGCGTCCTAAGTTACGAGCAGTACTTC
TRBD1	TRBV5-8	-	TRBJ2-2	CASRKSGTDNTGELFF	TGTGCCAGCAGAAAATCCGGGACAGACAACACCGGGGAGCTGTTTTTT
TRBD1	TRBV28	-	TRBJ1-2	CASSSPGTGLYGYTF	TGTGCCAGCAGTAGTCCCGGGACAGGGTTATATGGCTACACCTTC
-	TRBV2	once	TRBJ2-1	CASPGTRYHEQFF	TGTGCCAGTCCGGGAACTAGATATCATGAGCAGTTCTTC
-	TRBV24-1	-	TRBJ1-5	CATSGGGGQPQHF	TGTGCCACCAGTGGTGGGGGGGGTCAGCCCCAGCATTTT
TRBD1	TRBV11-2	-	TRBJ1-1	CASSRGQGVRNTEAFF	TGTGCCAGCAGCCGGGGACAGGGAGTAAGGAACACTGAAGCTTTCTTT
TRBD1	TRBV9	-	TRBJ2-1	CASSPQTGGSEQFF	TGTGCCAGCAGCCCACAGACAGGGGGGAGTGAGCAGTTCTTC
-	TRBV5-5	-	TRBJ2-7	CASSLPTARYEQYF	TGTGCCAGCAGCTTGCCGACAGCGCGCTACGAGCAGTACTTC
TRBD1	TRBV6-5	-	TRBJ2-7	CASGDSTILSYEQYF	TGTGCCAGCGGGGACAGCACCATCCTCTCCTACGAGCAGTACTTC
-	TRBV19	-	TRBJ1-1	CASSPPQTGTEAFF	TGTGCCAGTAGTCCCCCCCAGACAGGAACCGAAGCTTTCTTT
TRBD1	TRBV5-8	-	TRBJ2-7	CASHNRGSYEQYF	TGTGCCAGCCATAACAGGGGCTCCTACGAGCAGTACTTC
-	TRBV19	-	TRBJ1-5	CASSSQGNQPQHF	TGTGCCAGTAGTTCGCAGGGCAATCAGCCCCAGCATTTT
-	TRBV5-1	few	TRBJ1-1	CASTAGNTEAFF	TGCGCCAGCACTGCAGGGAACACTGAAGCTTTCTTT
TRBD2	TRBV15	-	TRBJ2-3	CATSTGGGGSATQYF	TGTGCCACCAGCACCGGGGGGGGCGGATCAGCTACGCAGTATTTT
-	TRBV6-1	-	TRBJ1-3	CASSEARYLTDVPGNTIYF	TGTGCCAGCAGTGAAGCGCGTTACCTGACAGATGTGCCTGGAAACACCATATATTTT
-	TRBV11-2	-	TRBJ2-7	CASSIGHPAYEQYF	TGTGCCAGCAGCATCGGACATCCAGCCTACGAGCAGTACTTC
TRBD1	TRBV27	-	TRBJ2-2	CASKQGIGGELFF	TGTGCCAGCAAACAGGGGATAGGCGGGGAGCTGTTTTTT
-	TRBV18	-	TRBJ1-1	CASSPPSRRVGPEAFF	TGTGCCAGCTCACCACCGTCTCGCAGGGTAGGGCCTGAAGCTTTCTTT
-	TRBV5-4	-	TRBJ2-1	CASSLVQADEQFF	TGTGCCAGCAGCTTGGTACAGGCGGATGAGCAGTTCTTC
TRBD1	TRBV3-1/TRBV3-2	-	TRBJ2-3	CASSGQGDNTDTQYF	TGTGCCAGCAGTGGACAGGGGGACAACACAGATACGCAGTATTTT
-	TRBV6-5	-	TRBJ2-7	CASRGGDRSYEQYF	TGTGCCAGCAGGGGGGGGGACAGGTCCTACGAGCAGTACTTC
-	TRBV6-2/TRBV6-3	-	TRBJ2-7	CASSYQQRTYEQYF	TGTGCCAGCAGTTACCAGCAGCGGACCTACGAGCAGTACTTC
TRBD1	TRBV5-1	-	TRBJ1-2	CASSLGDRGYGYTF	TGCGCCAGCAGCTTGGGGGACAGGGGATATGGCTACACCTTC
TRBD2	TRBV3-1/TRBV3-2	-	TRBJ2-3	CASSQARLASTTQYF	TGTGCCAGCAGCCAAGCGCGACTAGCGTCAACCACGCAGTATTTT
TRBD1	TRBV5-1	-	TRBJ2-7	CASSLDAVRTGGGEQYF	TGCGCCAGCAGCTTGGATGCAGTAAGGACAGGGGGCGGCGAGCAGTACTTC
TRBD2	TRBV27	-	TRBJ2-7	CASSSGLPEQYF	TGTGCCAGCAGTTCGGGACTACCCGAGCAGTACTTC
TRBD2	TRBV20-1	-	TRBJ2-3	CSASLRGLAIDTQYF	TGCAGTGCTAGTCTCAGGGGACTAGCGATCGATACGCAGTATTTT
TRBD1	TRBV25-1	-	TRBJ1-2	CASSATGTANYGYTF	TGTGCCAGCAGTGCAACCGGGACAGCTAACTATGGCTACACCTTC
TRBD1	TRBV28	-	TRBJ1-1	CASRDRETEAFF	TGTGCCAGCCGAGACAGGGAAACTGAAGCTTTCTTT
TRBD1	TRBV7-2	-	TRBJ1-6	CASSLVGQGYSPLHF	TGTGCCAGCAGCTTAGTTGGACAGGGATATTCACCCCTCCACTTT
TRBD1	TRBV20-1	-	TRBJ1-1	CSASRSGTGNTEAFF	TGCAGTGCCAGTCGGAGCGGGACAGGCAACACTGAAGCTTTCTTT
TRBD2	TRBV5-1	once	TRBJ2-3	CASSTPDSGLAGTQYF	TGCGCCAGCAGCACCCCAGACAGCGGACTAGCGGGTACGCAGTATTTT
TRBD1	TRBV19	-	TRBJ2-7	CATRDRATYEQYF	TGTGCCACCCGTGACAGGGCGACCTACGAGCAGTACTTC
TRBD1	TRBV27	-	TRBJ1-2	CASRAGTGGTYGYTF	TGTGCCAGCAGGGCCGGGACAGGGGGCACCTATGGCTACACCTTC
-	TRBV9	-	TRBJ1-1	CASSVPQGGNTEAFF	TGTGCCAGCAGCGTCCCACAGGGTGGAAACACTGAAGCTTTCTTT
TRBD1	TRBV6-5	-	TRBJ2-7	CASSPGQLGGREQYF	TGTGCCAGCTCTCCCGGACAGCTAGGGGGCCGCGAGCAGTACTTC
-	TRBV9	-	TRBJ1-3	CASSPPAAGSGNTIYF	TGTGCCAGCAGCCCCCCCGCCGCCGGCTCTGGAAACACCATATATTTT
-	TRBV6-5	-	TRBJ1-6	CASSYGQIGSPLHF	TGTGCCAGCAGTTACGGACAGATTGGGTCACCCCTCCACTTT
TRBD2	TRBV9	-	TRBJ2-1	CASSHGLAGEYDEQFF	TGTGCCAGCAGTCACGGACTAGCGGGAGAGTACGATGAGCAGTTCTTC
TRBD1	TRBV27	-	TRBJ2-7	CASSLGTGLSYEQYF	TGTGCCAGCAGTTTAGGGACAGGTCTCTCCTACGAGCAGTACTTC
-	TRBV29-1	-	TRBJ1-2	CSVDRQGYGYTF	TGCAGCGTTGATAGGCAGGGCTATGGCTACACCTTC
TRBD2	TRBV7-2	-	TRBJ2-3	CASSLWGGGLDTQYF	TGTGCCAGCAGCTTATGGGGCGGGGGTTTAGATACGCAGTATTTT
-	TRBV7-9	few	TRBJ1-5	CASSLDSYQPQHF	TGTGCCAGCAGCTTAGATTCCTATCAGCCCCAGCATTTT
TRBD2	TRBV9	-	TRBJ2-5	CASSVGESAGVWETQYF	TGTGCCAGCAGCGTAGGGGAGTCGGCGGGAGTTTGGGAGACCCAGTACTTC
TRBD1	TRBV6-2/TRBV6-3	-	TRBJ2-3	CASSSGQSKDTQYF	TGTGCCAGCAGTTCGGGACAGTCAAAAGATACGCAGTATTTT
-	TRBV29-1	-	TRBJ1-1	CSVERGRNTEAFF	TGCAGCGTTGAACGCGGCCGGAACACTGAAGCTTTCTTT
-	TRBV6-2/TRBV6-3	-	TRBJ2-6	CASSPLRGAGANVLTF	TGTGCCAGCAGTCCCCTCCGGGGAGCTGGGGCCAACGTCCTGACTTTC
-	TRBV30	-	TRBJ1-1	CAWSVGQGITEAFF	TGTGCCTGGAGTGTAGGGCAGGGGATAACTGAAGCTTTCTTT
TRBD1	TRBV6-4	-	TRBJ2-1	CASSKTGSNEQFF	TGTGCCAGCAGTAAGACAGGGAGCAATGAGCAGTTCTTC
TRBD2	TRBV7-9	-	TRBJ2-5	CASSLGGLAGIETQYF	TGTGCCAGCAGCTTAGGGGGACTAGCGGGCATAGAGACCCAGTACTTC
-	TRBV18	-	TRBJ1-3	CASSPLPISGNTIYF	TGTGCCAGCTCACCACTCCCTATCTCTGGAAACACCATATATTTT
TRBD2	TRBV4-2	-	TRBJ2-3	CASSHPSGIQGGPDTQYF	TGTGCCAGCAGCCATCCTAGCGGGATCCAGGGAGGACCAGATACGCAGTATTTT
-	TRBV6-6	-	TRBJ1-1	CASSRVQGLHTEAFF	TGTGCCAGCAGTCGGGTGCAGGGGCTTCACACTGAAGCTTTCTTT
-	TRBV7-9	few	TRBJ1-6	CASSFPPGNSPLHF	TGTGCCAGCAGCTTTCCCCCAGGGAATTCACCCCTCCACTTT
-	TRBV4-2	-	TRBJ1-1	CASSQDRGAFF	TGTGCCAGCAGCCAAGATCGGGGGGCTTTCTTT
-	TRBV6-5	few	TRBJ2-2	CASRPTSPSTGELFF	TGTGCCAGCAGACCTACTAGCCCCAGTACCGGGGAGCTGTTTTTT